The entry below gives a single T cell receptor (beta chain) sequence along with its context. The CDR3 sequence is 15 residues long. Looked up from germline, CDR1 is SGDLS and CDR2 is YYNGEE. Unmatched junction bases numbered 5, after V lost 1 base and J lost 4 bases. The primer mix had 60 Vbeta and 13 Jbeta primers. Generated by immunoSEQ multiplex PCR, the TCRdb table keeps only in-frame clones and is missing some. The sample lists about 130,000 clones; approximately 78% were seen once. These data belong to a study of cytomegalovirus exposure and HLA in healthy donors. The chain links TRBV9 to TRBJ1-1; TRBD1 matches at 9 bases. Sequencing was done on a sample of PBMCs. The receptor was derived from a female donor in good health and CMV-seronegative. The CDR3 region is CASSVSDRGITEAFF. The CDR3 DNA sequence: TGTGCCAGCAGCGTATCCGACAGGGGGATCACTGAAGCTTTCTTT. The variable domain in full, completed from reference TRBV9 and TRBJ1-1, reads DSGVTQTPKHLITATGQRVTLRCSPRSGDLSVYWYQQSLDQGLQFLIQYYNGEERAKGNILERFSAQQFPDLHSELNLSSLELGDSALYFCASSVSDRGITEAFFGQGTRLTVV.